This is a list of T cell receptor beta chains from one sample in a study of blood T cells in healthy people across ages. TCRdb fed the 5' RACE reads into MiXCR, producing one record per CDR3 protein. Altogether 750,000 to 1,000,000 distinct CDR3 sequences are present, roughly 29% being singletons, with the ten largest covering roughly a tenth. The sample also formed part of further work on T cells of mothers and their children.

What was sequenced was blood. These receptor sequences come from a middle-aged woman in good health. CDR3s include the opening cysteine and the closing phenylalanine or tryptophan. The D gene is left open where the match is weak. A row's size may be missing; if present it is once, few, many or a size class.

15	many	TRBV11-2	TRBD2	TRBJ2-5	TGTGCCAGCAGAGAGGCGAGCGGGGAAAAGAGCACCCAGTACTTC	CASREASGEKSTQYF
14	many	TRBV20-1	-	TRBJ2-3	TGCAGTGCCCTGACTAGTTTAGAAGGAGATACGCAGTATTTT	CSALTSLEGDTQYF
19	-	TRBV27	TRBD2	TRBJ2-7	TGTGTCAGCAGTTTCCCTCTAGCGGGGGGTCCAAGCTCCTACAATGAGCAGTACTTC	CVSSFPLAGGPSSYNEQYF
14	-	TRBV5-1	-	TRBJ1-3	TGCGCCAGCATGTCCGGCCCGACTGGAAACACCATATATTTT	CASMSGPTGNTIYF
14	-	TRBV5-1	-	TRBJ1-4	TGCGCCAGCAGCTTATTAGGGACTAATGAAAAACTGTTTTTT	CASSLLGTNEKLFF
15	few	TRBV5-1	-	TRBJ2-1	TGCGCCAGCAGTTCGTCTACCTACTCCTACAATGAGCAGTTCTTC	CASSSSTYSYNEQFF
14	-	TRBV5-1	-	TRBJ2-7	TGCGCCAGCAGCTTGAATGCAGGGGCCTACGAGCAGTACTTC	CASSLNAGAYEQYF
15	-	TRBV12-3/TRBV12-4	-	TRBJ1-2	TGTGCCGGCAGTTTAGCCGGGGGGGTTATCTATGGCTACACCTTC	CAGSLAGGVIYGYTF
17	many	TRBV6-1	TRBD1	TRBJ1-2	TGTGCCAGCACGGGGGTCTCGACAGGGAAGAGGAACTATGGCTACACCTTC	CASTGVSTGKRNYGYTF
15	few	TRBV12-3/TRBV12-4	TRBD2	TRBJ2-1	TGTGCCAGCAGCTACCGGACTAGCGGGGACAATGAGCAGTTCTTC	CASSYRTSGDNEQFF
14	-	TRBV28	-	TRBJ2-1	TGTGCCAGCAGTTTTCGCGGGGTCTACAATGAGCAGTTCTTC	CASSFRGVYNEQFF
16	few	TRBV10-3	TRBD1	TRBJ1-2	TGTGCCATCAGTGAGCAACAGGGGGTCGCTAACTATGGCTACACCTTC	CAISEQQGVANYGYTF
19	-	TRBV6-1	-	TRBJ2-6	TGTGCCAGCAAGACGAGTATCGACAGGCTGGGAGCTGGGGCCAACGTCCTGACTTTC	CASKTSIDRLGAGANVLTF
15	many	TRBV5-1	TRBD2	TRBJ2-3	TGCGCCAGCAGCCGACTAGCGGGAGACACAGATACGCAGTATTTT	CASSRLAGDTDTQYF
15	few	TRBV7-2	TRBD1	TRBJ2-1	TGTGCCAGCAGCTTAGCAGGACAGGGTCTAGATGAGCAGTTCTTC	CASSLAGQGLDEQFF
15	-	TRBV28	TRBD1	TRBJ2-5	TGTGCCAGCAGTCAACAGGGGAGAGGGCAAGAGACCCAGTACTTC	CASSQQGRGQETQYF
17	few	TRBV27	TRBD2	TRBJ2-1	TGTGCCAGCAGTTCCAGACTAGCGGGGGTCCGGGGGGATGAGCAGTTCTTC	CASSSRLAGVRGDEQFF
15	-	TRBV7-9	TRBD2	TRBJ2-1	TGTGCCAGCAGCTGGACTAGCGGGGGTACCAATGAGCAGTTCTTC	CASSWTSGGTNEQFF
13	-	TRBV28	TRBD1	TRBJ2-7	TGTGCCACAGACAGGGGGATTCTGTACGAGCAGTACTTC	CATDRGILYEQYF
16	once	TRBV12-3/TRBV12-4	-	TRBJ2-3	TGTGCCAGCAGTTGGGCGGGGGCCACGGACACAGATACGCAGTATTTT	CASSWAGATDTDTQYF
13	-	TRBV25-1	-	TRBJ1-1	TGTGCCAGCAGCCCCAGCTGGGACACTGAAGCTTTCTTT	CASSPSWDTEAFF
13	few	TRBV27	-	TRBJ2-5	TGTGCCAGCAGTTTACTAGATCAAGAGACCCAGTACTTC	CASSLLDQETQYF
14	many	TRBV20-1	-	TRBJ1-6	TGCAGTGCGCCGCCGGGGTACGATAATTCACCCCTCCACTTT	CSAPPGYDNSPLHF
15	once	TRBV20-1	-	TRBJ1-2	TGCAGTGCTAGAGATCTACTGGAAGCTAACTATGGCCACACCTTC	CSARDLLEANYGHTF
16	-	TRBV15	-	TRBJ1-2	TGTGCCACCAGCAGAGATATTGCGGTGGGGAGATATGGCCACACCTTC	CATSRDIAVGRYGHTF
16	-	TRBV27	-	TRBJ1-4	TGTGCCAGCAGTTCCCCCTATGAGTCAACTAATGAAAAACTGTTTTTT	CASSSPYESTNEKLFF
15	many	TRBV5-1	TRBD1	TRBJ2-7	TGCGCCAGCAGCCTCGGGACAGGGGTTTCCAACGAGCAGTACTTC	CASSLGTGVSNEQYF
15	many	TRBV7-9	-	TRBJ2-1	TGTGCCAGCAGCTTAGTCCGTGGGGGGCACAATGAGCAGTTCTTC	CASSLVRGGHNEQFF
14	many	TRBV12-3/TRBV12-4	-	TRBJ1-2	TGTGCCAGCAGTCCGCCGGGACGGTTCTATGGCTACACCTTC	CASSPPGRFYGYTF
13	-	TRBV9	-	TRBJ2-2	TGTGCCAGCAGCGTACGAGAGTCCGGGGAGCTGTTTTTT	CASSVRESGELFF